This T cell receptor (beta chain) originates from a study of T cells in Graves' hyperthyroidism and ophthalmopathy (dated by TCRdb to the late 2010s). For the study in its entirety: Peripheral blood was sampled at the time of initial diagnosis, prior to any treatment. The paper reports TCR Vbeta CDR3 sequencing of approximately 140 peripheral blood samples: fewer than 50 ophthalmopathy, fewer than 80 hyperthyroidism and approximately 17 progressor patients. Prospective prediction of ophthalmopathy was tested in an independent validation cohort of fewer than 20 hyperthyroidism patients and 17 patients who later progressed to ophthalmopathy. Once sampling was done, hyperthyroidism patients were given methimazole at a starting dose of 30 mg daily, whereas ophthalmopathy patients were given high-dose intravenous methylprednisolone. In several Graves' hyperthyroidism patients, the study also compared T-cell repertoires from thyroid tissue with T-cell repertoires from blood. To identify TCR V-J signatures that set the groups apart, the researchers used a discovery cohort of roughly 100 patients, made up of 40 to 45 with Graves' ophthalmopathy and some 58 with stable Graves' hyperthyroidism. The roughly 91 discovery patients were randomly split 7:3 into training and test sets.

About this clonotype itself: Its antigen is still unknown. Within one base of it there is no much larger clone, and no base qualities were kept.

The TCR beta CDR3 regions were amplified from RNA transcripts. The first round of RT-PCR for the TCR CDR3 was performed with the HTBI primer set and the Qiagen OneStep RT-PCR kit. Libraries were constructed in a second round of multiplex PCR, after which size selection and purification were carried out. Paired-end sequencing of the libraries was performed with 100 bp reads on an Illumina HiSeq2000. The authors' analysis ran thus. SOAPnuke was used to process the raw data, with reads discarded if the reads contained adapters or uncalled bases, had a mean Phred below 15, or lacked an exact constant-primer or identifier match. High-quality paired reads were merged with COPE v1.2.5, and unique nucleotide sequences were defined as clonotypes. MiTCR v1.1 was used to align clonotypes to the IMGT TRBV, TRBD and TRBJ reference segments. The analysis included only V-J combinations with a frequency above 0.0001, which together covered approximately 99% of the repertoires. A TCS score was defined as the ratio between F50 (clonal expansion) and ExV (chaos), using BLOSUM62-based TCRdist between CDR3 peptides within each V-J. Welch's t-statistics and random forest reduced roughly 500 V-J features to 10 to 15, which were used in a naive Bayes classifier (R e1071). The raw public reads went through TCRdb reprocessing: fastp at Q25, MiXCR clone calling, in-frame beta chains kept. One record per CDR3 amino acid sequence lists the most common genes and DNA. These V and J calls derive from TCRdb rather than the authors' analysis. In all, the sample holds some 490,000 distinct CDR3 sequences, and around a fifth of those were seen once. The ten biggest clones cover around 50% of the sample.

Broad study findings and their caveats: Most expanded thyroid clonotypes (frequency above 0.001) were also found in blood, which suggests that blood repertoires may mirror thyroid immune responses. Ophthalmopathy was separated from stable hyperthyroidism by a 13 V-J signature model, with about 88% sensitivity and roughly 81% specificity obtained in cross-validation and 80%/75% obtained in testing. In validation, progression to ophthalmopathy was predicted by the model with almost 71% sensitivity and 72% to 80% specificity, a median of about 6 months before onset. Sample size was not statistically predetermined, and investigators were not blinded to group allocation.

The CDR3 goes from the cysteine to the phenylalanine over 11 residues. Just the 33-base CDR3 DNA is kept, in frame starting at base 1. V and J are truncated by 4 bases and 3 bases respectively, leaving an intervening sequence of 3 bases. Looking up the germline V gene yields CDR1 MNHNS and CDR2 SASEGT. In the ophthalmopathy patients, disease was moderately to severely active, with a Clinical Activity Score of 3 or more, a NOSPECS grade of 4 or more, and a duration of less than 3 months. Any patient with an uncontrolled infection, another autoimmune disease, pregnancy or lactation was excluded. Clinical symptoms, serum thyroxine and TRAb, thyroid ultrasound, and orbital computed tomography formed the basis for the diagnoses. Ficoll-Paque density gradient centrifugation was used to isolate PBMCs from approximately 11 ml of fresh peripheral blood. Total RNA was extracted using Trizol reagent, and RNA quality was assessed on an Agilent 2100 Bioanalyzer.

The sample consisted of blood. The sequence is built from TRBV6-1 and TRBJ2-5, with the D segment identity uncertain. This clonotype was sampled from a woman in her seventies with Graves' ophthalmopathy. The DNA reads as follows: TGTGCCAGCAGTGCAAAAGAGACCCAGTACTTC. Its translation reads: CASSAKETQYF.